The T cell receptor (beta chain) under discussion was sequenced for a study of cytomegalovirus exposure and HLA in healthy donors. General study results and limits: Further analysis was carried out later, and it showed several of the most significant clusters appearing linked to common viral pathogens. Apparent HLA restriction characterized most CMV-associated TCR beta chains in a later analysis.

Germline-derived CDR1 and CDR2 are SGDLS and YYNGEE. The CDR3 has 16 amino acids. V trimming: 4 bases; J trimming: 4 bases; junction bases outside the gene matches: 10. Comment on this clone: Its matching antigen is unknown.

The PCR used 60 Vbeta and 13 Jbeta primers. The method was immunoSEQ multiplex PCR; TCRdb's version includes in-frame clones alone and lacks a portion of them. The sample holds around 110,000 clones, over 70% seen once. The specimen was PBMCs. The source is a woman aged 18-35 years in good health and CMV-seronegative. The chain joins TRBV9 to TRBJ1-1; 10 bases align to TRBD1. This CDR3 reads CASSFAGTGVITEAFF. For the CDR3, the DNA is TGTGCCAGCAGCTTTGCCGGGACAGGGGTTATCACTGAAGCTTTCTTT.